The present entry profiles one T cell receptor beta chain with its context. Sequencing used immunoSEQ multiplex PCR; TCRdb keeps in-frame clones, though not all of them. The repertoire holds more than 15,000 clones, with 75% to 90% as singletons. The CDR3 has 13 residues. Germline V CDR1 and CDR2: SGHNT, YYREEE (reference sequence). Unmatched junction bases numbered 8, after V lost 9 bases and J lost 5 bases. The data were taken from a study of blood T cell repertoires in COVID-19. Study information: The study drew acute and convalescent COVID-19 samples from the United States, Italy and Spain.

The chain combines TRBV5-4 with TRBJ2-5, with 9 positions matching TRBD1. The clonotype was recovered from a woman aged 60-70 years with active COVID-19. Source material: peripheral blood. The CDR3 region has the DNA TGTGCCATCACACAGGGGGCGGAGGAGACCCAGTACTTC. It encodes CAITQGAEETQYF.